This T cell receptor beta chain was found in a study of blood T cell repertoires in COVID-19. The overall study: Sites in the United States, Italy and Spain provided acute and convalescent COVID-19 samples.

The CDR3 contains 16 residues. Germline loops: CDR1 KGHSH, CDR2 LQKENI. Trimming took 6 bases from V and 0 from J, leaving 14 bases between them. Methods used by the authors: Cell counts per sample came from amplifying reference gene primers. The table came from immunoSEQ multiplex PCR; TCRdb's copy has only in-frame clones and leaves some out. D and trimming were read from the DNA, whereas the V and J calls and clone size are those reported in that table. The sample lists roughly 180,000 clones; less than 85% were seen once. Sequenced: peripheral blood. The TCR comes from a woman older than 75 with active or convalescent COVID-19. The chain employs TRBV18 and TRBJ2-2; D remains ambiguous. CDR3 nucleotides: TGTGCCAGCTCCCGCCAAGCCTCAACGAACACCGGGGAGCTGTTTTTT. Translating it yields CASSRQASTNTGELFF. The full variable domain, in which reference TRBV18 and TRBJ2-2 provide the parts outside the CDR3, is NAGVMQNPRHLVRRRGQEARLRCSPMKGHSHVYWYRQLPEEGLKFMVYLQKENIIDESGMPKERFSAEFPKEGPSILRIQQVVRGDSAAYFCASSRQASTNTGELFFGEGSRLTVL.